This record covers a single T cell receptor (beta chain). Its antigen is not known. Combining a sample-barcoded 5' primer with a J-beta primer mix, a second PCR ran for about 7 to 12 cycles. MiXCR, applied by TCRdb to the 5' RACE reads, yields one record per CDR3 protein. The table shows about 1,500,000 distinct CDR3 sequences, with around 42% occurring only once. The sample originates from a study of blood T cells in healthy people across ages. General study points: Across the age range, TCR beta diversity per million T cells fell in a roughly linear way.

Deletions cut 2 bases from V and 3 bases from J, with 13 bases between. This CDR3 contains 15 residues. Germline lookup yields CDR1 MNHNY and CDR2 SVGAGI (reference sequence). This TCR derives from a woman aged 18-29 years in good health. Input material: blood. This chain connects TRBV6-6 to TRBJ1-1, with a possible D match to TRBD1 (6 bases). Here the CDR3 reads CASSYRRGRDTEAFF. The CDR3 region has the DNA TGTGCCAGCAGTTACAGGAGGGGGAGGGACACTGAAGCTTTCTTT.